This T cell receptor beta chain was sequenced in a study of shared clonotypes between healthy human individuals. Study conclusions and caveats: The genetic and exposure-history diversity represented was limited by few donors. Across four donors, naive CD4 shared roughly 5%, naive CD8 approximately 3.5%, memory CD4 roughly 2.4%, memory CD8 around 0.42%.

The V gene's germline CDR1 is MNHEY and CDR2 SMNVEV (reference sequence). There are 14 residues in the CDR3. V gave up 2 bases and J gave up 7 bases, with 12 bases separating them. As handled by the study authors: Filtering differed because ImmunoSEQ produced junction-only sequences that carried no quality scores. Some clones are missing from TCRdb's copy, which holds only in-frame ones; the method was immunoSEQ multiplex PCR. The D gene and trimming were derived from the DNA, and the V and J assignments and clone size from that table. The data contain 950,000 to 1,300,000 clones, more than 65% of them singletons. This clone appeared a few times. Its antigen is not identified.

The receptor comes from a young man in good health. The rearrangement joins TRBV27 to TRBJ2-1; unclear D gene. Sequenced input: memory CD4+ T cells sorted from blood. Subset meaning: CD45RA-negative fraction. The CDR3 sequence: CASSLRARENEQFF. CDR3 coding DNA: TGTGCCAGCAGTTTAAGAGCGAGAGAGAATGAGCAGTTCTTC.